These T cell receptor beta chains were read from a single sample in a study of spatial heterogeneity in lung cancer. TCRdb passed the 5' RACE reads through MiXCR, listing each CDR3 protein once. The sample lists 70,000 to 90,000 distinct CDR3 sequences, less than 15% seen once, with roughly 6.9% in the top ten. The source was PBMCs, collected at surgery. Source of these receptors: a male donor with early-stage non-small cell lung cancer. CDR3s include the opening cysteine and the closing phenylalanine or tryptophan. The order of the fields is clone size, D gene, V gene, J gene, CDR3 protein, CDR3 DNA. D genes are given only for firm matches. Size values are once, few and many counts, or a class for expanded clones, and some rows have none.

NA	TRBD1	TRBV5-6	TRBJ2-7	CASSSTGGYSYEQYF	TGTGCCAGCAGCTCGACAGGGGGATACTCCTACGAGCAGTACTTC
many	NA	TRBV20-1	TRBJ1-2	CSALMGEGGPRSGYTF	TGCAGTGCTCTTATGGGGGAAGGTGGGCCCAGGAGTGGCTACACCTTC
NA	TRBD1	TRBV25-1	TRBJ2-2	CASSEWEGTGKLFF	TGTGCCAGCAGTGAATGGGAGGGGACAGGGAAGCTGTTTTTT
NA	TRBD2	TRBV5-4	TRBJ2-1	CASSPGTSGSLRNNEQFF	TGTGCCAGCAGCCCGGGGACTAGCGGGAGCTTGAGGAACAATGAGCAGTTCTTC
many	TRBD2	TRBV20-1	TRBJ2-1	CSALGTSETDEQFF	TGCAGTGCTCTGGGGACTAGCGAGACTGATGAGCAGTTCTTC
many	NA	TRBV20-1	TRBJ2-7	CSARDPYGFYEQYF	TGCAGTGCTAGAGACCCCTATGGTTTCTACGAGCAGTACTTC
few	TRBD1	TRBV29-1	TRBJ1-2	CSVAGDSLSNYGYTF	TGCAGCGTTGCAGGGGACAGCTTATCTAACTATGGCTACACCTTC
many	NA	TRBV20-1	TRBJ2-2	CSAIWGITGELFF	TGCAGTGCTATCTGGGGGATCACCGGGGAGCTGTTTTTT
NA	NA	TRBV7-2	TRBJ2-1	CASSLGQGISYNEQFF	TGTGCCAGCAGCTTGGGCCAGGGCATCTCCTACAATGAGCAGTTCTTC
NA	NA	TRBV12-3/TRBV12-4	TRBJ1-1	CASSFKAENTEAFF	TGTGCCAGCAGTTTTAAGGCCGAGAACACTGAAGCTTTCTTT
many	TRBD2	TRBV11-3	TRBJ2-1	CASRERESSYNEQFF	TGTGCCAGCAGAGAGCGGGAGAGCTCCTACAATGAGCAGTTCTTC
few	NA	TRBV6-6	TRBJ2-3	CASSTTGSTDTQYF	TGTGCCAGCAGTACGACAGGTAGCACAGATACGCAGTATTTT
NA	TRBD1	TRBV6-1	TRBJ2-7	CASTGTGLHEQYF	TGTGCCAGCACCGGGACAGGGCTTCACGAGCAGTACTTC
few	TRBD2	TRBV13	TRBJ2-7	CASSSSGRAAYEQYF	TGTGCCAGCAGCTCCAGCGGGAGGGCCGCCTACGAGCAGTACTTC
few	NA	TRBV7-2	TRBJ1-5	CASSLGPNQPQHF	TGTGCCAGCAGCTTAGGCCCCAATCAGCCCCAGCATTTT
once	TRBD2	TRBV12-5	TRBJ2-3	CASGFSLAGASTDTQYF	TGTGCTAGTGGTTTTTCTTTAGCGGGGGCTAGCACAGATACGCAGTATTTT
few	TRBD1	TRBV7-8	TRBJ1-1	CASSLGYGGTGYTEAFF	TGTGCCAGCAGCTTAGGTTATGGCGGGACAGGGTACACTGAAGCTTTCTTT
NA	NA	TRBV2	TRBJ1-1	CARGRRGAEAFF	TGTGCCAGGGGCAGGCGCGGAGCTGAAGCTTTCTTT
few	NA	TRBV11-3	TRBJ2-5	CASSLDRNLETQYF	TGTGCCAGCAGCTTAGATCGAAACCTGGAGACCCAGTACTTC
few	NA	TRBV11-2	TRBJ2-7	CASSLDHAGFGEQYF	TGTGCCAGCAGCTTAGATCACGCAGGATTCGGGGAGCAGTACTTC
few	NA	TRBV20-1	TRBJ2-5	CSARDIRRVTQETQYF	TGCAGTGCTAGAGATATAAGGCGGGTGACTCAAGAGACCCAGTACTTC
many	TRBD2	TRBV4-1	TRBJ2-2	CASSLGLAVRRHGELFF	TGCGCCAGCAGCCTAGGACTAGCGGTGCGCAGGCACGGGGAGCTGTTTTTT
NA	TRBD2	TRBV7-9	TRBJ2-7	CASTLQSGNYEQYF	TGTGCCAGCACCCTCCAAAGCGGGAACTACGAGCAGTACTTC
few	NA	TRBV11-2	TRBJ1-1	CASSLGPEAFF	TGTGCCAGCAGCTTAGGACCTGAAGCTTTCTTT
NA	NA	TRBV30	TRBJ2-7	CAWRAPLPGQNYEQYF	TGTGCCTGGAGAGCTCCCCTCCCGGGACAAAACTACGAGCAGTACTTC
NA	TRBD2	TRBV10-3	TRBJ2-7	CATSGGSGNYEQYF	TGTGCCACCTCGGGAGGTAGCGGGAACTACGAGCAGTACTTC
many	NA	TRBV27	TRBJ2-7	CASSLTPRRTYEQYF	TGTGCCAGCAGTTTAACCCCCAGGAGAACCTACGAGCAGTACTTC
few	TRBD2	TRBV7-6	TRBJ2-1	CASSLAGTSGPEFF	TGTGCCAGCAGCTTGGCGGGGACTAGCGGGCCCGAGTTCTTC
many	TRBD2	TRBV6-2/TRBV6-3	TRBJ2-7	CASRTTSGFSYEQYF	TGTGCCAGCAGGACGACTAGCGGGTTCTCCTACGAGCAGTACTTC